This T cell receptor (beta chain) is drawn from a study of cytomegalovirus exposure and HLA in healthy donors. This clone was counted a single time. V was clipped by 7 bases and J by 4 bases, with 14 bases between them. CDR1 is LNHDA and CDR2 is SQIVND in the germline V gene (reference sequence). CDR3 length equals 14 residues. This PCR relied on a set of 60 Vbeta primers and 13 Jbeta primers. Measured with immunoSEQ multiplex PCR; TCRdb has only the in-frame clones, and not every one. The data contain some 98,000 clones, around 75% of them singletons. The gene calls are TRBV19 and TRBJ1-5, with D maybe TRBD1 (5 bases). The sequence was obtained from a man aged 18 to 29 in good health and CMV-seropositive. Source material: PBMCs. The CDR3 protein is CASTPLGANQPQHF. CDR3 in DNA: TGTGCCAGTACCCCGTTAGGGGCTAATCAGCCCCAGCATTTT.